Below are 11 T cell receptor beta chains sequenced from a single sample in a study of response to subunit inactivated influenza vaccine. TCRdb analysed the RT-PCR reads with MiXCR anew, one entry per CDR3 protein. The profile shows about 780,000 distinct CDR3 sequences, 18% of them singletons. Source: PBMCs from blood, taken 4 to 6 days after vaccination. Receptor source: a man aged 50 to 60 who received an inactivated influenza vaccine.

This clonotype came up many times. The chain is built from TRBV29-1 and TRBJ1-6; D remains unclear. Trimming pared 5 bases from V and 0 bases from J, leaving 5 bases between. This CDR3 comprises 13 residues. The germline CDR1 and CDR2 sequences are SQVTM and ANQGSEA. CDR3 coding DNA: TGCAGCGTTTCAGCCTCCTATAATTCACCCCTCCACTTT. It yields the protein CSVSASYNSPLHF.

This chain links TRBV4-2 with TRBJ1-5; 7 bases agree with TRBD1. Per the germline V gene, CDR1 is LGHNA and CDR2 is YNFKEQ. The trim removed 3 bases at V and 6 bases at J, leaving 5 bases unmatched. The CDR3 extends over 14 amino acids. Here the CDR3 reads CASSHDREGQPQHF. The CDR3 bases are TGTGCCAGCAGCCACGACAGGGAGGGTCAGCCCCAGCATTTT.

The chain uses TRBV7-8 and TRBJ2-1; D remains unclear. Germline CDR1 is SGHVS and CDR2 is FQNEAQ. V was trimmed by 5 bases and J by 7 bases, leaving 15 bases between them. This CDR3 has 14 residues. Here the CDR3 reads CASSHPRGANEQFF. The CDR3 DNA reads TGTGCCAGCAGCCACCCCAGAGGCGCGAATGAGCAGTTCTTC.

This rearrangement joins TRBV4-2 to TRBJ1-1, with D hard to call. Germline CDR1 is LGHNA and CDR2 is YNFKEQ. V dropped 0 bases and J dropped 0 bases, with 8 bases sitting between them. This CDR3 comprises 15 residues. This CDR3 reads CASSQDLYMNTEAFF. As DNA, the CDR3 is TGTGCCAGCAGCCAAGATCTGTACATGAACACTGAAGCTTTCTTT.

This clonotype appeared many times. This chain links TRBV5-1 with TRBJ2-1, with D uncertain. V was cut by 4 bases and J by 6 bases, with 8 bases left in between. The CDR3 is 12 amino acids. Germline V CDR1 and CDR2: SGHRS, YFSETQ. This CDR3 is CASSPPSNEQFF. In nucleotides, the CDR3 is TGCGCCAGCAGCCCCCCCTCCAATGAGCAGTTCTTC.

The chain combines TRBV7-8 with TRBJ1-1; unclear D gene. From germline, CDR1 is SGHVS and CDR2 FQNEAQ. Trimming stripped 5 bases from V and 0 bases from J, with 16 bases between. The CDR3 runs to 16 residues. The CDR3 sequence is CASSLPRTSMNTEAFF. CDR3 bases: TGTGCCAGCAGCCTCCCCCGGACGTCCATGAACACTGAAGCTTTCTTT.

The gene calls are TRBV12-3 or TRBV12-4 and TRBJ2-6; D is uncertain. The CDR3 contains 16 residues. V was cut by 7 bases and J by 0 bases, with 13 bases left in between. The CDR3 reads CASTITAGSGANVLTF. The CDR3 nucleotides are TGTGCCAGCACCATCACGGCAGGCTCTGGGGCCAACGTCCTGACTTTC.

The V gene is TRBV10-3, the J gene TRBJ1-5, with D tentatively TRBD1 (5 bases). The CDR3 loop spans 14 amino acids. From germline, CDR1 is ENHRY and CDR2 SYGVKD. Trimming took off 7 bases at V and 4 bases at J, with 14 bases between the two ends. The chain's CDR3 is CAINDRGGNQPQHF. In DNA, the CDR3 is TGTGCCATCAACGATCGGGGGGGGAATCAGCCCCAGCATTTT.

Only a few counts were recorded for this clonotype. This chain links TRBV7-9 with TRBJ2-6, with 8 nucleotides matching TRBD1. J lost 0 bases, V lost 5 bases, and 18 bases had no gene match. Germline CDR1 reads SEHNR; CDR2 reads FQNEAQ (reference sequence). The CDR3 is 21 residues long. DNA of the CDR3: TGTGCCAGCAGCCCACCCTGGGGACAGGTGACCTCTTACTCTGGGGCCAACGTCCTGACTTTC. This translates into CASSPPWGQVTSYSGANVLTF.

The chain combines TRBV7-9 with TRBJ2-3; 8 nucleotides agree with TRBD2. This CDR3 contains 16 residues. Per the germline V gene, CDR1 is SEHNR and CDR2 is FQNEAQ (reference sequence). J was trimmed by 6 bases and V by 5 bases; bases with no gene match: 13. CDR3 in DNA: TGTGCCAGCAGCCCCTCAGAGACTAGCGTTTGGGATACGCAGTATTTT. Residues: CASSPSETSVWDTQYF.

This clonotype occurred a few times. This chain connects TRBV6-1 to TRBJ2-3; 9 nucleotides agree with TRBD2. Germline loops: CDR1 MNHNS, CDR2 SASEGT. CDR3 size: 17 residues. The V and J ends lost 5 bases and 1 base, in that order; junction bases with no gene match: 10. CDR3 sequence: CASSRSAGGTRTDTQYF. In nucleotides, the CDR3 is TGTGCCAGCAGTCGGAGCGCGGGAGGGACTCGCACAGATACGCAGTATTTT.